These 30 T cell receptor beta chains share one sample of origin, sequenced in a study of cytomegalovirus exposure and HLA in healthy donors. 13 Jbeta primers and 60 Vbeta primers were used for the PCR. The protocol was immunoSEQ multiplex PCR, while the TCRdb copy is restricted to in-frame clones and leaves out a portion. There are over 150,000 clones in the sample; about four fifths occur only once, and 7.4% lies in the top ten. The sample was PBMCs. These receptors were obtained from a male donor in good health and CMV-seropositive.

CDR3: CASSYDRGRDEQYF. CDR3 DNA sequence: TGTGCCAGCAGTTACGACAGGGGGCGGGACGAGCAGTACTTC. The chain has TRBV6-6 and TRBJ2-7, with 10 bases fitting TRBD1. V dropped 2 bases and J dropped 5; count of bases not matched to a gene: 3. Germline V CDR1 and CDR2: MNHNY, SVGAGI (reference sequence). The length of the CDR3 is 14 residues.

V gene TRBV6-1 combines with J gene TRBJ1-1; the D gene is possibly TRBD1 (6 bases). Germline CDR1 and CDR2: MNHNS and SASEGT. The V end lost 3 bases, the J end lost 1 base, and 12 bases lay between the germline ends. The CDR3 totals 15 residues. CDR3 sequence reads: CASSETGHKNTEAFF. The CDR3 region has the DNA TGTGCCAGCAGTGAGACGGGACACAAGAACACTGAAGCTTTCTTT.

J is TRBJ2-7 and V is TRBV11-2; 9 bases fit TRBD1. Germline V gene lookup returns CDR1 SGHAT and CDR2 FQNNGV. Trimming removed 1 base from V and 5 bases from J; junction bases left unmatched: 6. There are 15 residues in the CDR3. CDR3 nucleotide sequence: TGTGCCAGCAGCTTAGGTGGGACAGGGCTCCACGAGCAGTACTTC. Protein product: CASSLGGTGLHEQYF.

The rearrangement links TRBV27 to TRBJ1-2, with 10 bases fitting TRBD1. V was clipped by 5 bases and J by 7 bases; unmatched bases: 4. The germline CDR1 and CDR2 sequences are MNHEY and SMNVEV (reference sequence). This CDR3 comprises 13 residues. The CDR3 here is CASSIRTGGGYTF. The CDR3 nucleotides are TGTGCCAGCAGTATCCGGACAGGGGGTGGCTACACCTTC.

The chain recombines TRBV5-1 with TRBJ2-7, with D maybe TRBD1 (6 bases). Germline CDR1 SGHRS, CDR2 YFSETQ. The V end was cut by 4 bases, the J end by 5 bases, with 16 bases between. This CDR3 comprises 14 residues. The chain's CDR3 is CASSPAGRGHEQYF. The CDR3 DNA sequence: TGCGCCAGCAGCCCGGCGGGCAGGGGACACGAGCAGTACTTC.

This clone was found once. The V call is TRBV5-1, the J call TRBJ1-2, with 7 positions matching TRBD1. The CDR3 is made up of 15 amino acids. V was pared by 0 bases and J by 4 bases, with 6 bases of the junction left unmatched. The germline V gene encodes CDR1 SGHRS and CDR2 YFSETQ. The CDR3 is CASSLDGTEPYGYTF. The CDR3 DNA sequence: TGCGCCAGCAGCTTGGATGGGACAGAGCCCTATGGCTACACCTTC.

The J gene is TRBJ2-1, the V gene TRBV27; D perhaps matches TRBD2 (5 bases). Trimming cost V 5 bases and J 9 bases, with 14 bases left between them. This CDR3 is built from 13 residues. Germline-derived CDR1 and CDR2 are MNHEY and SMNVEV (reference sequence). Written as DNA, the CDR3 is TGTGCCAGCAGTATCCTACTAGGAGCTGAGCAGTTCTTC. Amino acid sequence: CASSILLGAEQFF.

The chain couples TRBV2 to TRBJ2-7; a possible D gene is TRBD1 (6 bases). V gave up 0 bases and J gave up 4 bases, with 10 bases separating them. The germline CDR1 and CDR2 sequences are SNHLY and FYNNEI. This CDR3 comprises 14 residues. CDR3 in amino acids: CASSEAGTYYEQYF. The CDR3 DNA reads as TGTGCCAGCAGTGAAGCCGGGACATATTACGAGCAGTACTTC.

This rearrangement joins TRBV29-1 to TRBJ1-1; D is perhaps TRBD1 (6 bases). The CDR3 is made up of 11 amino acids. The germline V and J ends were trimmed by 4 bases and 6 bases, with 9 bases remaining between them. Germline V gene data show CDR1 as SQVTM and CDR2 as ANQGSEA. CDR3 residues: CSVGRGSEAFF. The DNA for the CDR3 is TGCAGCGTTGGCAGGGGATCTGAAGCTTTCTTT.

The genes are TRBV9 and TRBJ1-3, with TRBD1 identical over 8 bases. Trimming took 0 bases from V and 2 from J; bases not matched to a gene: 1. Germline-derived CDR1 and CDR2 are SGDLS and YYNGEE. This CDR3 is 15 amino acids long. The CDR3, as DNA: TGTGCCAGCAGCGTAGGACAGGGGACTGGAAACACCATATATTTT. It encodes CASSVGQGTGNTIYF.

This clone was picked up one time. This chain connects TRBV2 to TRBJ1-2, with D possibly TRBD1 on 5 matching bases. V was trimmed by 9 bases and J by 6 bases, leaving 23 bases between them. CDR1 SNHLY and CDR2 FYNNEI come from the germline V gene. There are 15 residues in the CDR3. The CDR3 loop is CASLSVQGYKDGYTF. DNA for the CDR3: TGTGCCAGTCTTTCGGTCCAGGGCTATAAAGATGGCTACACCTTC.

The genes are TRBV9 and TRBJ2-3; D is unclear. Germline CDR1 reads SGDLS; CDR2 reads YYNGEE. V lost 2 bases to trimming and J lost 4 bases, with 8 bases between them. The CDR3 extends over 13 amino acids. CDR3 DNA: TGTGCCAGCAGCGTGGCCGGGTCAGATACGCAGTATTTT. Residues: CASSVAGSDTQYF. Using reference TRBV9 and TRBJ2-3 for the parts outside the CDR3, the full variable domain is DSGVTQTPKHLITATGQRVTLRCSPRSGDLSVYWYQQSLDQGLQFLIQYYNGEERAKGNILERFSAQQFPDLHSELNLSSLELGDSALYFCASSVAGSDTQYFGPGTRLTVL.

This clone counts as medium-sized. The rearrangement uses TRBV7-2 and TRBJ1-3, with TRBD1 matching over 10 bases. The CDR3 is made up of 16 amino acids. Germline CDR1 SGHTA, CDR2 FQGNSA. V lost 3 bases, J lost 0 bases, and 2 bases stayed unmatched. CDR3: CASSLTGGNSGNTIYF. The CDR3 DNA is TGTGCCAGCAGCTTGACAGGGGGCAACTCTGGAAACACCATATATTTT.

This clone was recorded a few times. The J gene is TRBJ1-1, the V gene TRBV29-1; D might be TRBD1 (5 bases). The V end lost 7 bases, the J end lost 0 bases, and 12 bases lay between the germline ends. The CDR3 length is 13 residues. CDR1 SQVTM and CDR2 ANQGSEA come from the germline V gene. CDR3 sequence reads: CSARQMMNTEAFF. The CDR3 DNA sequence: TGCAGCGCCCGACAGATGATGAACACTGAAGCTTTCTTT.

The chain links TRBV18 to TRBJ1-1; TRBD1 matches 11 bases. Trimming cost V 0 bases and J 5 bases; bases outside gene matches: 2. Germline V gene sequence: CDR1 KGHSH, CDR2 LQKENI. The CDR3 runs 15 residues. The CDR3 DNA is TGTGCCAGCTCACCACCGGGACAGGGGGTGACTGAAGCTTTCTTT. Translated: CASSPPGQGVTEAFF.

This clone showed up just once. The chain recombines TRBV18 with TRBJ2-7; 8 positions agree with TRBD1. Germline V gene data show CDR1 as KGHSH and CDR2 as LQKENI. V dropped 6 bases and J dropped 1; count of bases not matched to a gene: 5. The CDR3 extends over 14 amino acids. CDR3 coding DNA: TGTGCCAGCTCCCCGGACAGGGCGTCCTACGAGCAGTACTTC. Translating it yields CASSPDRASYEQYF.

In this sample, this clone turned up once. The rearrangement links TRBV21-1 to TRBJ2-1; the DNA was not compared with TRBD1, the D call given in the table. TRBV21-1 is designated a pseudogene. This CDR3 has 16 residues. The chain's CDR3 is CASSIKTGTLTNEQFF. In DNA form, the CDR3 reads TGTGCCAGCAGCATTAAAACCGGGACACTGACAAATGAGCAGTTCTTC.

This rearrangement joins TRBV25-1 to TRBJ1-5; no clear D. Germline CDR1 reads MGHDK; CDR2 reads SYGVNS. With 6 bases removed from V and 1 base from J, the gap between germline ends came to 7 bases. The CDR3 has 13 amino acids. CDR3 sequence (DNA): TGTGCCAGCAGCCAGGCGAGCAATCAGCCCCAGCATTTT. Its translation: CASSQASNQPQHF.

This clone was picked up a small number of times. This chain joins TRBV4-2 and TRBJ2-3, with 12 bases fitting TRBD2. Trimming at V came to 0 bases and at J to 1 base, leaving 2 bases not matched to a gene. Germline-derived CDR1 and CDR2 are LGHNA and YNFKEQ. This CDR3 spans 17 amino acids. This CDR3 is CASSQELAGGGTDTQYF. The DNA for the CDR3 is TGTGCCAGCAGCCAAGAGCTAGCGGGGGGGGGCACAGATACGCAGTATTTT.

The chain uses TRBV19 and TRBJ2-7, with 8 bases matching TRBD1. The CDR3 consists of 16 residues. With 1 base clipped from V and 1 base from J, the junction kept 6 bases outside the gene matches. Germline loops: CDR1 LNHDA, CDR2 SQIVND (reference sequence). CDR3 amino acids: CASSIGDRTFSYEQYF. CDR3 bases: TGTGCCAGTAGTATAGGGGACAGGACGTTTTCCTACGAGCAGTACTTC.

The rearrangement joins TRBV30 to TRBJ2-3; possibly TRBD2 for D (6 bases). Per germline, CDR1 GTSNPN and CDR2 SVGIG (reference sequence). The CDR3 spans 13 residues. The V end was cut by 0 bases, the J end by 8 bases, with 12 bases between. The CDR3 region is CAWSVKGLSTQYF. CDR3 sequence (DNA): TGTGCCTGGAGTGTAAAGGGACTTTCTACGCAGTATTTT. The complete variable domain, with remaining parts taken from reference TRBV30 and TRBJ2-3, reads SQTIHQWPATLVQPVGSPLSLECTVEGTSNPNLYWYRQAAGRGLQLLFYSVGIGQISSEVPQNLSASRPQDRQFILSSKKLLLSDSGFYLCAWSVKGLSTQYFGPGTRLTVL.

The gene calls are TRBV25-1 and TRBJ2-7, with TRBD1 identical over 12 bases. The CDR3 spans 15 residues. In germline, CDR1 is MGHDK, CDR2 SYGVNS. Losses at the gene ends were 1 base for V and 7 bases for J; bases not matched to a gene: 5. The CDR3 DNA reads TGTGCCAGCAGTGAATTGGGGACAGGGGGCGGGGAGCAGTACTTC. Translated: CASSELGTGGGEQYF.

The V gene is TRBV4-1, the J gene TRBJ2-5; 14 bases agree with TRBD2. The junction had 0 bases not matched to a gene; V was cut back by 1 base and J by 2 bases. From germline, CDR1 is MGHRA and CDR2 YSYEKL. This CDR3 contains 16 residues. The CDR3 DNA reads as TGCGCCAGCAGCCAAGGGACTAGCGGGGGGCAAGAGACCCAGTACTTC. Its translation is CASSQGTSGGQETQYF.

The chain recombines TRBV6-1 with TRBJ1-5, with TRBD1 matching over 7 bases. The V gene's germline CDR1 is MNHNS and CDR2 SASEGT. J was trimmed by 6 bases and V by 8 bases; bases with no gene match: 4. The CDR3 totals 12 residues. Here the CDR3 DNA reads TGTGCCAGCCGGGAGGGGGCTCAGCCCCAGCATTTT. Protein product: CASREGAQPQHF.

This chain links TRBV5-1 with TRBJ2-1, with TRBD2 matching over 13 bases. V was pared by 0 bases and J by 6 bases, with 3 bases of the junction left unmatched. The CDR3 totals 16 residues. Germline assignment: CDR1 SGHRS and CDR2 YFSETQ. CDR3 residues: CASSLGRTSGGNEQFF. In DNA, the CDR3 is TGCGCCAGCAGCTTGGGCAGGACTAGCGGGGGCAATGAGCAGTTCTTC.

V gene TRBV10-1 combines with J gene TRBJ2-7; TRBD1 aligns across 11 bases. CDR3 length: 14 residues. Germline V lookup: CDR1 WNHNN, CDR2 SYGVQD (reference sequence). Losses at the gene ends were 6 bases for V and 4 bases for J; bases not matched to a gene: 5. Here the CDR3 DNA reads TGCGCCAGCAGCCAGGACAGGGGGCCATACGAGCAGTACTTC. This gives the protein CASSQDRGPYEQYF.

In nucleotides, the CDR3 is TGTGCCAGCAGTCCGGACAAGCTTAATTCACCCCTCCACTTT. Translated, it gives CASSPDKLNSPLHF. The chain uses TRBV5-5 and TRBJ1-6; D might be TRBD1 (5 bases). The CDR3 sequence is 14 residues long. The V end was cut by 5 bases, the J end by 6 bases, with 12 bases between. In germline, CDR1 is SGHKS, CDR2 YYEKEE (reference sequence).

The genes are TRBV19 and TRBJ2-4, with 8 bases lining up with TRBD2. The J segment lost 4 bases and the V segment lost 3 bases, leaving 11 bases of the junction unmatched. The CDR3 totals 17 residues. Germline V gene data show CDR1 as LNHDA and CDR2 as SQIVND (reference sequence). CDR3 in DNA: TGTGCCAGTAGTATGGCGATGGGGGGACTAGAAAAAAACATTCAGTACTTC. Protein: CASSMAMGGLEKNIQYF.

The V gene is TRBV10-3, the J gene TRBJ2-5; 7 bases match TRBD2. CDR3 size: 15 residues. CDR1 ENHRY and CDR2 SYGVKD come from the germline V gene. V was pared by 2 bases and J by 3 bases, with 6 bases of the junction left unmatched. The CDR3 nucleotides read TGTGCCATCAGTGAGAGTAGAGCGGGGAAAGAGACCCAGTACTTC. Translating it yields CAISESRAGKETQYF.

V and J are TRBV6-5 and TRBJ1-1; D may be TRBD1 (5 bases). CDR3 size: 12 residues. With 6 bases removed from V and 11 bases from J, the gap between germline ends came to 16 bases. CDR1 and CDR2 from the germline V gene are MNHEY and SVGAGI. In DNA, the CDR3 is TGTGCCAGCAGACTTTTGGGGGGGTCGGCTTTCTTT. Translated, it gives CASRLLGGSAFF.